The entry that follows covers one TCR beta chain sequence. CDR1 and CDR2 (germline): GTSNPN, SVGIG (reference sequence). This CDR3 is 13 amino acids long. Seattle enrolled patients during active infection and tracked them longitudinally. The sample originates from a study of blood T cell repertoires in COVID-19. Study summary: Acute and convalescent COVID-19 specimens originated in the United States, Italy and Spain. In each case, the material was cDNA or gDNA derived from T cells, B-cell-depleted T cells, or PBMCs.

Original data processing: Counts of nucleated cells, estimated from reference gene primer amplification, were obtained. Produced via immunoSEQ multiplex PCR; TCRdb's table is partial and in-frame only. Clone size and V and J calls were adopted from that table, with D and trimming inferred from the DNA. The sample has under 100,000 clones, 89% seen once. This rearrangement joins TRBV30 to TRBJ2-7; D is perhaps TRBD1 (7 bases). The TCR was taken from a man aged 55 to 70 with COVID-19, enrolled during active disease. The sample comprised peripheral blood. The CDR3 DNA reads TGTGCTCTTAGGGGGCGGGAAACCTACGAGCAGTACTTC. Protein product: CALRGRETYEQYF.